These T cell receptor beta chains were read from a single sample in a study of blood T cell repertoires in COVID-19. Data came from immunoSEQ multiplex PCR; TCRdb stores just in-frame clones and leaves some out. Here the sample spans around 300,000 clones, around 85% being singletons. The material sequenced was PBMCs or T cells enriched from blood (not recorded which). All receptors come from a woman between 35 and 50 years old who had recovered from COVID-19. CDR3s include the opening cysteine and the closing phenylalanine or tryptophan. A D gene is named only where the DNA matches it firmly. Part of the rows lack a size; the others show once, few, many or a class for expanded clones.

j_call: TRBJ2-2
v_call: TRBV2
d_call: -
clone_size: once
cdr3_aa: CASVGLLNTGELFF
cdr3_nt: TGTGCCAGCGTGGGACTTCTGAACACCGGGGAGCTGTTTTTT

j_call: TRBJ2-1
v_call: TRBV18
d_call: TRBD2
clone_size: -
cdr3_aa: CASSPPGVAGGHGEQFF
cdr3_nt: TGTGCCAGCTCACCCCCCGGGGTAGCGGGAGGGCATGGTGAGCAGTTCTTC

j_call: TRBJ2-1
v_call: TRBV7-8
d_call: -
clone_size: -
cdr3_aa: CASSLARQNNEQFF
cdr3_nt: TGTGCCAGCAGCTTAGCGAGACAGAACAATGAGCAGTTCTTC

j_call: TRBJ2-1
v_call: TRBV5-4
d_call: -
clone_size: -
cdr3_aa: CATPDSEVSNEQFF
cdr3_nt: TGTGCCACCCCGGACAGCGAGGTATCCAATGAGCAGTTCTTC

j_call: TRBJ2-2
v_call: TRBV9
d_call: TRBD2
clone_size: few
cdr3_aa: CASSVVPSGSAGELFF
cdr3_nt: TGTGCCAGCAGCGTAGTCCCCAGCGGGAGCGCCGGGGAGCTGTTTTTT

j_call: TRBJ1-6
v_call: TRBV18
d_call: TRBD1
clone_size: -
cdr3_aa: CASSPPGTGRSSPLHF
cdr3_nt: TGTGCCAGCTCACCACCCGGGACAGGAAGGAGTTCACCCCTCCACTTT

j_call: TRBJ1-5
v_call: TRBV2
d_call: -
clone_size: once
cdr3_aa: CARSGLASNQPQHF
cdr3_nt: TGTGCCAGGTCTGGGCTAGCGAGCAATCAGCCCCAGCATTTT

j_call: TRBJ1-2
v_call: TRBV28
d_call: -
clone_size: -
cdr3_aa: CASWMEGSYGYTF
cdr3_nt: TGTGCCAGCTGGATGGAGGGTAGCTATGGCTACACCTTC

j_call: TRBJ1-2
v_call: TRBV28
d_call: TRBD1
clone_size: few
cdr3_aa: CASTPLGAGGRSGYTF
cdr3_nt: TGTGCCAGCACCCCCTTGGGGGCAGGGGGAAGAAGTGGCTACACCTTC

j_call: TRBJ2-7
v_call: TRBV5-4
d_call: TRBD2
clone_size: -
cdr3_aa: CASSLYAGASYEQYF
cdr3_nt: TGTGCCAGCAGCTTGTACGCGGGAGCCTCCTACGAGCAGTACTTC

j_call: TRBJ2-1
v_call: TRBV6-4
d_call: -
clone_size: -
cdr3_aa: CASSQDRTSYNEQFF
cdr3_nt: TGTGCCAGCAGTCAAGACAGGACTAGTTACAATGAGCAGTTCTTC

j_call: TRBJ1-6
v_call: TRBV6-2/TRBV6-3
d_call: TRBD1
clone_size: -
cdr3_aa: CASSPARDRGRNSPLHF
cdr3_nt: TGTGCCAGCAGCCCCGCCAGGGACAGGGGCCGGAATTCACCCCTCCACTTT

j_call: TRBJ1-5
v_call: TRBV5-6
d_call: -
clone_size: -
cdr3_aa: CASSLEGAGYQPQHF
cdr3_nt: TGTGCCAGCAGCTTGGAAGGGGCAGGGTATCAGCCCCAGCATTTT

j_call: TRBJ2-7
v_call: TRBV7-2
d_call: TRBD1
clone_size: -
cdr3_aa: CASSLPRDRVSYEQYF
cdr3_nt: TGTGCCAGCAGCCTCCCCCGGGACAGGGTTTCCTACGAGCAGTACTTC

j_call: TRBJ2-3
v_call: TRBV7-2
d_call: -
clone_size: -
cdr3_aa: CASSQAVPQDTQYF
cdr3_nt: TGTGCCAGCAGCCAGGCCGTTCCCCAGGATACGCAGTATTTT

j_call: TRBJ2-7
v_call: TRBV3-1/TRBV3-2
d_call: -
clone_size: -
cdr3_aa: CASSQVSHEQYF
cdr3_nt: TGTGCCAGCAGCCAGGTGAGTCACGAGCAGTACTTC

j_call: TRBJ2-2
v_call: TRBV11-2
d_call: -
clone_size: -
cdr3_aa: CASSLDRLGLGELFF
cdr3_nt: TGTGCCAGCAGCTTAGATCGTTTGGGGCTAGGGGAGCTGTTTTTT

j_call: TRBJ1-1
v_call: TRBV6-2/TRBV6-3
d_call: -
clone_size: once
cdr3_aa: CASSNEVEAFF
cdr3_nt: TGTGCCAGCAGCAACGAGGTTGAAGCTTTCTTT

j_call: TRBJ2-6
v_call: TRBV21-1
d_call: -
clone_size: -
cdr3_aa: CASSKALQGYSGANVLTF
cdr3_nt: TGTGCCAGCAGCAAAGCGTTACAGGGTTACTCTGGGGCCAACGTCCTGACTTTC

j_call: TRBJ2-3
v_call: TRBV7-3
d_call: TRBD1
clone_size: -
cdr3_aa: CASSPRGDRGRDTQYF
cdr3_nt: TGTGCCAGCAGCCCAAGGGGCGACAGGGGGCGGGATACGCAGTATTTT

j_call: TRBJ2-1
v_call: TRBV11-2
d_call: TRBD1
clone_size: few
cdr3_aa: CASSVPTGGDPYNEQFF
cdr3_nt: TGTGCCAGCAGCGTCCCGACAGGGGGGGATCCCTACAATGAGCAGTTCTTC

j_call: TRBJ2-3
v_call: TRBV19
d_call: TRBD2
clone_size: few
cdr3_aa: CASTPRTRGGWTDTQYF
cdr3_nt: TGTGCCAGTACCCCGAGGACGCGGGGGGGATGGACAGATACGCAGTATTTT

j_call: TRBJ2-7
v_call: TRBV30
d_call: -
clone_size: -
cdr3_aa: CAWSVLVRGEQYF
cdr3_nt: TGTGCCTGGAGTGTACTGGTTAGGGGAGAGCAGTACTTC

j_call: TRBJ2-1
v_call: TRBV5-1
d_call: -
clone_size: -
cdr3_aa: CASSFFVFF
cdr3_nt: TGCGCCAGCAGCTTTTTTGTATTCTTC

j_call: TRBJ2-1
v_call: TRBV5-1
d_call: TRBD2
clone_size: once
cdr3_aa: CASSLLAGVYNEQFF
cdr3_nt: TGCGCCAGCAGCTTGCTAGCGGGAGTCTACAATGAGCAGTTCTTC

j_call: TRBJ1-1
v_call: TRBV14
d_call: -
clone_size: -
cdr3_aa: CASSQESQVRGILNTEAFF
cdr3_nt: TGTGCCAGCAGCCAAGAATCTCAAGTCCGGGGTATCTTGAACACTGAAGCTTTCTTT

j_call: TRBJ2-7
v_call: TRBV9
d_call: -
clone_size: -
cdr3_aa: CASRGSAYEQYF
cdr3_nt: TGTGCCAGTCGAGGGTCGGCCTACGAGCAGTACTTC

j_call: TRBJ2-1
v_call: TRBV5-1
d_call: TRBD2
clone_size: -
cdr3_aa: CASSPGSGLEIDNEQFF
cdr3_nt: TGCGCCAGCAGCCCGGGTTCAGGACTAGAGATTGACAATGAGCAGTTCTTC

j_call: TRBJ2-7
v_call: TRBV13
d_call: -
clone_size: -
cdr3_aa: CASSTWGQAYEQYF
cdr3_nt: TGTGCCAGCAGCACCTGGGGACAAGCCTACGAGCAGTACTTC

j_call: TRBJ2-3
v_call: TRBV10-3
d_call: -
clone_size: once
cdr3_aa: CAISPGELTDTQYF
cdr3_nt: TGTGCCATCAGCCCAGGGGAGTTGACAGATACGCAGTATTTT

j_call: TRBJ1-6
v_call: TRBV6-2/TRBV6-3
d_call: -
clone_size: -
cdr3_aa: CASSRPEASPLHF
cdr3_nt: TGTGCCAGCAGCCGCCCCGAGGCGTCACCCCTCCACTTT

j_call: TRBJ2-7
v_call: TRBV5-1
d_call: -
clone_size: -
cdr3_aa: CASSLVLEGTEQYF
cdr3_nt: TGCGCCAGCAGCTTGGTCCTAGAGGGAACCGAGCAGTACTTC

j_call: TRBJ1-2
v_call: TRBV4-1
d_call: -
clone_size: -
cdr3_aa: CASSQGGTGGASGYTF
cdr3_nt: TGCGCCAGCAGCCAGGGTGGCACAGGAGGGGCAAGTGGCTACACCTTC

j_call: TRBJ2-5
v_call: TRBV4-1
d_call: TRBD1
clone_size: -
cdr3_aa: CASSQAGDSGGQETQYF
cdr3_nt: TGCGCCAGCAGCCAAGCTGGGGACAGTGGGGGTCAAGAGACCCAGTACTTC